This TCR beta chain originates from a study of cytomegalovirus exposure and HLA in healthy donors. Of note for this clone: Its antigen remains unidentified.

Amplification used 60 Vbeta primers and 13 Jbeta primers. TCRdb's table, derived via immunoSEQ multiplex PCR, lists solely in-frame clones and lacks some. The sample has under 300,000 clones; 70% to 90% are singletons. Whole-study findings and limits: From TCR beta sequences, most subjects' HLA-A and HLA-B alleles were reportedly predicted accurately. According to an earlier analysis, most TCR beta V segments yielded productive rearrangements about 87% or about 30% of the time.

The source is a man in his forties or fifties in good health and CMV-seropositive. The sample consisted of PBMCs.

CDR3 DNA sequence: TGTGCCAGTAGTATAGTCCAGGCCAATCAGCCCCAGCATTTT. The encoded protein is CASSIVQANQPQHF. The chain has TRBV19 and TRBJ1-5; D not certain. Trimming shortened V by 1 base and J by 3 bases, and 7 bases separated the two germline ends. This CDR3 region has 14 residues. CDR1 LNHDA and CDR2 SQIVND come from the germline V gene (reference sequence).